This T cell receptor beta chain was recovered during a study of blood T cell repertoires in COVID-19. Study at large: Sites across the United States, Italy and Spain contributed samples from acute and convalescent COVID-19.

Per germline, CDR1 LNHDA and CDR2 SQIVND (reference sequence). The CDR3 runs 14 residues. V lost 5 bases to trimming and J lost 3 bases; unmatched junction nucleotides: 5. Assay: immunoSEQ multiplex PCR; the TCRdb copy retains only in-frame clones and omits some. This sample has roughly 160,000 clones, with roughly 84% found just once. The chain employs TRBV19 and TRBJ1-1; TRBD1 matches 8 bases. The source of this sequence is a woman aged 55-69 years with acute or convalescent COVID-19. The sample taken for sequencing was peripheral blood. The CDR3 region is CASSSGQGYTEAFF. The CDR3 DNA follows: TGTGCCAGTAGTTCAGGACAGGGCTACACTGAAGCTTTCTTT.